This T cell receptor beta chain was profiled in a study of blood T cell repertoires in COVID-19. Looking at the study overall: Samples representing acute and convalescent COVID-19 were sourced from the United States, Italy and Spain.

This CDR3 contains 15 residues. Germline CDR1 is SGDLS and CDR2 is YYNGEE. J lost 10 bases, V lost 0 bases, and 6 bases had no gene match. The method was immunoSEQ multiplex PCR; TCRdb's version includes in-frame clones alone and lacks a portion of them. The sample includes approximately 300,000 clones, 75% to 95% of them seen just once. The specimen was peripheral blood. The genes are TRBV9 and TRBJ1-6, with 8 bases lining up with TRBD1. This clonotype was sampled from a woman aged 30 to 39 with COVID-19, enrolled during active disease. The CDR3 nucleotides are TGTGCCAGCAGCGTAGATCAGGGGGCAAGATCACCCCTCCACTTT. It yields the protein CASSVDQGARSPLHF.